These 19 T cell receptor beta chains share one sample of origin, sequenced in a study of post-analysis software for immune sequencing data. Study conclusions and caveats: About 5 TRBV segments (TRBV5-6, TRBV5-1 and TRBV20-1 among them) occurred more frequently in patients than in controls.

These receptors have no identified antigens. Unique molecular identifiers tagged the TCR beta cDNA libraries. Each CDR3 protein is one row after TCRdb ran MiXCR on the PCR reads. The sample has under 900,000 distinct CDR3 sequences; under 70% are singletons. Sample: blood. These receptors were taken from a girl aged 5-17 years with multiple sclerosis.

This clonotype came up a few times. The chain recombines TRBV20-1 with TRBJ1-5; possible D gene TRBD1, 5 bases. V was pared by 5 bases and J by 0 bases, with 8 bases between. The CDR3 is 13 residues long. Per the germline V gene, CDR1 is DFQATT and CDR2 is SNEGSKA (reference sequence). The CDR3, as DNA: TGCAGTGCTCTGGGGGGTAGCAATCAGCCCCAGCATTTT. It is translated as CSALGGSNQPQHF.

A word on this clonotype: The junction shows a germline mismatch at one end, possibly a read error. V usage is TRBV7-3 and J usage is TRBJ2-1; tentative D call: TRBD2 (5 bases). Germline V CDR1 and CDR2: SGHTA, FQGTGA. CDR3 length: 12 residues. Here the CDR3 reads CASSLASDEQFF. The CDR3 nucleotides read TGTGCCAGCAGCCTAGCTTCGGATGAGCAGTTTTTC.

This rearrangement joins TRBV5-1 to TRBJ2-5; 10 nucleotides agree with TRBD2. V lost 4 bases to trimming and J lost 4 bases; unmatched junction nucleotides: 13. The CDR3 extends over 17 amino acids. Germline CDR1 reads SGHRS; CDR2 reads YFSETQ. The CDR3 region is CASSKRAGGPSVETQYF. The CDR3 DNA reads TGCGCCAGCAGCAAGAGAGCGGGGGGGCCATCGGTAGAGACCCAGTACTTC.

V usage is TRBV20-1 and J usage is TRBJ1-5; TRBD1 or TRBD2 may be the D gene (5 bases each). The J call may not be correct, given that the DNA end is closer to TRBJ2-3. The V gene's germline CDR1 is DFQATT and CDR2 SNEGSKA (reference sequence). CDR3 size: 15 residues. The CDR3 sequence: CSAYLAGSRVETQYF. The DNA for the CDR3 is TGCAGTGCTTACCTGGCAGGGAGTAGAGTGGAGACCCAGTATTTT.

A few counts support this clonotype. The chain employs TRBV20-1 and TRBJ2-6; TRBD2 matches 9 bases. In germline, CDR1 is DFQATT, CDR2 SNEGSKA (reference sequence). The CDR3 sequence is 18 residues long. Losses at the gene ends were 3 bases for V and 0 bases for J; bases not matched to a gene: 9. CDR3 in DNA: TGCAGTGCTAGGCGAGGTAGCGGGGGCTCCTCTGGGGCCAACGTCCTGACTTTC. Encoded protein: CSARRGSGGSSGANVLTF.

This clonotype was detected only a few times. A read error may produce the germline difference seen at one junction end. The chain links TRBV5-1 to TRBJ1-2; 10 positions match TRBD1. The CDR3 loop spans 12 amino acids. The germline V gene has CDR1 SGHRS and CDR2 YFSETQ. CDR3 residues: CTSRPTGGSYTF. In DNA, the CDR3 is TGCACCAGCCGTCCGACAGGGGGCAGCTACACCTTC. Full variable domain (outside the CDR3, taken from reference TRBV5-1 and TRBJ1-2): KAGVTQTPRYLIKTRGQQVTLSCSPISGHRSVSWYQQTPGQGLQFLFEYFSETQRNKGNFPGRFSGRQFSNSRSEMNVSTLELGDSALYLCTSRPTGGSYTFGSGTRLTVV.

V usage is TRBV7-9 and J usage is TRBJ2-3, with D perhaps given as TRBD1 or TRBD2 (5 bases each). The CDR3 loop spans 14 amino acids. The V gene's germline CDR1 is SEHNR and CDR2 FQNEAQ (reference sequence). V was cut by 6 bases and J by 0 bases, with 10 bases left in between. The CDR3 is CASRVWGSTDTQYF. CDR3 nucleotide sequence: TGTGCCAGCAGAGTATGGGGGAGCACAGATACGCAGTATTTT.

A few counts support this clonotype. The chain uses TRBV5-1 and TRBJ2-6; D not resolved. The ends were cut back, 1 base at V and 0 bases at J, with 5 bases in the middle. Germline V gene sequence: CDR1 SGHRS, CDR2 YFSETQ. The CDR3 runs 15 residues. The DNA of the CDR3 is TGCGCCAGCAGCTTGACCAGCTCTGGGGCCAACGTCCTGACTTTC. Its protein is CASSLTSSGANVLTF.

This clonotype came up a few times. The chain has TRBV7-2 and TRBJ2-7, with 7 bases that match TRBD2. CDR3 length equals 13 residues. The germline CDR1 and CDR2 sequences are SGHTA and FQGNSA. Losses at the gene ends were 5 bases for V and 4 bases for J; bases not matched to a gene: 5. Here the CDR3 reads CASSPSSGYEQYF. CDR3 sequence (DNA): TGTGCCAGCAGCCCCTCTAGCGGATACGAGCAGTACTTC.

The V and J genes are TRBV20-1 and TRBJ2-1, with D possibly being TRBD2 (5 bases). Germline assignment: CDR1 DFQATT and CDR2 SNEGSKA (reference sequence). The CDR3 length is 12 residues. This CDR3 is CRAGIPYNEQFF. CDR3 bases: TGCAGGGCCGGGATTCCTTACAATGAGCAGTTCTTC.

The rearrangement uses TRBV20-1 and TRBJ2-5; D uncertain. TRBJ2-7 explains the end of the DNA better; the J call may be wrong. There are 13 residues in the CDR3. Germline V gives CDR1 DFQATT, CDR2 SNEGSKA (reference sequence). The CDR3 coding sequence is TGCAGTGCTAGAGCGGCGGTACCCTACGAGCAGTACTTC. Its translation is CSARAAVPYEQYF.

This clonotype was detected a few times. This chain links TRBV20-1 with TRBJ1-5, with D maybe TRBD1 (6 bases). V dropped 0 bases and J dropped 7 bases, with 13 bases sitting between them. The CDR3 is made up of 14 amino acids. CDR1 and CDR2 (germline): DFQATT, SNEGSKA (reference sequence). CDR3 bases: TGCAGTGCTAGAGATCGCGGGGGGGGCCAGCCCCAGCATTTT. Amino acids: CSARDRGGGQPQHF.

This clonotype showed up just a few times. The chain recombines TRBV7-2 with TRBJ2-5; D not resolved. The germline V gene encodes CDR1 SGHTA and CDR2 FQGNSA. The CDR3 has 14 residues. V lost 5 bases and J 2 bases, leaving 12 bases between the germline ends. The CDR3, as DNA: TGTGCCAGCAGCCTCGGAACGAGACAAGAGACCCAGTACTTC. It specifies CASSLGTRQETQYF.

This clonotype came up a few times. J is TRBJ2-1 and V is TRBV4-2; no firm D call. The CDR3 has 13 amino acids. V was trimmed by 0 bases and J by 10 bases, leaving 10 bases between them. CDR1 is LGHNA and CDR2 is YNFKEQ in the germline V gene. CDR3: CASSQEGRGEQFF. CDR3 sequence (DNA): TGTGCCAGCAGCCAAGAAGGAAGAGGAGAGCAGTTCTTC.

The chain combines TRBV25-1 with TRBJ2-4, with 10 bases lining up with TRBD1. This CDR3 contains 14 residues. The V segment lost 5 bases and the J segment 8 bases; nucleotides outside the gene matches: 6. Germline CDR1 MGHDK, CDR2 SYGVNS. This CDR3 is CASSPGQGRDIQYF. DNA for the CDR3: TGTGCCAGCAGTCCGGGACAGGGGAGGGACATTCAGTACTTC.

The genes are TRBV5-5 and TRBJ1-2, with 8 bases lining up with TRBD1. This CDR3 has 16 residues. Germline V gene data show CDR1 as SGHKS and CDR2 as YYEKEE (reference sequence). J was trimmed by 4 bases and V by 4 bases; bases with no gene match: 12. CDR3 sequence (DNA): TGTGCCAGCAGCGCGGACTACGGGACAGGTTCCTATGGCTACACCTTC. Translating it yields CASSADYGTGSYGYTF.

The CDR3 DNA sequence: TGCAGTGCTCGTTCCGGGGGACCCTTAGGGTTGAACACCGGGGAGCTGTTTTTT. Translating gives CSARSGGPLGLNTGELFF. The V and J genes are TRBV20-1 and TRBJ2-2; perhaps TRBD2 as D (6 bases). The CDR3 totals 18 residues. Per germline, CDR1 DFQATT and CDR2 SNEGSKA (reference sequence). V lost 5 bases and J lost 1, with 23 bases in between.

There are a few counts of this clonotype. This chain joins TRBV11-1 and TRBJ2-1; 7 nucleotides align to TRBD1. The junction had 5 bases not matched to a gene; V was cut back by 6 bases and J by 0 bases. This CDR3 contains 15 residues. Germline-derived CDR1 and CDR2 are SGHAT and FQDESV (reference sequence). CDR3 amino acids: CASSRQGGSYNEQFF. The CDR3 coding sequence is TGTGCCAGCAGTCGACAGGGTGGCTCCTACAATGAGCAGTTCTTC.

Concerning this clonotype itself: One junction end does not reproduce the germline sequence, and a read error may be involved. J is TRBJ2-1 and V is TRBV5-1; D may match TRBD1 or TRBD2 (5 bases each). Per germline, CDR1 SGHRS and CDR2 YFSETQ. The CDR3 extends over 15 amino acids. The CDR3 protein is CASTPSGQGYNERFF. CDR3 nucleotide sequence: TGCGCCAGCACCCCCTCGGGGCAGGGTTACAATGAGCGGTTCTTC.